This TCR beta chain was identified during a study of T cells in localized non-small cell lung cancer. The CDR3 spans 12 residues. Looked up from germline, CDR1 is LNHDA and CDR2 is SQIVND (reference sequence). V was pared by 9 bases and J by 2 bases, with 11 bases between. As to this clone: The antigen is not known.

The study's findings and limits: A denser population of T cells in blood accompanied longer overall survival. The study sequenced only one region of the tumor. As a result, intratumor heterogeneity could not be excluded and remains possible. Measurement of T cell clonality placed uninvolved adjacent lung highest, above the level in tumor.

The protocol was immunoSEQ multiplex PCR, while the TCRdb copy is restricted to in-frame clones and leaves out a portion. This sample carries approximately 26,000 clones, approximately 90% of them seen once, and the ten largest clones take 4% to 5%. The specimen comprised peripheral blood, sampled before any cancer treatment. The chain uses TRBV19 and TRBJ2-7; D may correspond to TRBD1 or TRBD2 (5 bases each). The origin of this receptor is a female donor older than 55 with stage II squamous cell lung carcinoma. The CDR3 coding sequence is TGTGCCAGCCGAGGGACCCCCTACGAGCAGTACTTC. Protein sequence: CASRGTPYEQYF.